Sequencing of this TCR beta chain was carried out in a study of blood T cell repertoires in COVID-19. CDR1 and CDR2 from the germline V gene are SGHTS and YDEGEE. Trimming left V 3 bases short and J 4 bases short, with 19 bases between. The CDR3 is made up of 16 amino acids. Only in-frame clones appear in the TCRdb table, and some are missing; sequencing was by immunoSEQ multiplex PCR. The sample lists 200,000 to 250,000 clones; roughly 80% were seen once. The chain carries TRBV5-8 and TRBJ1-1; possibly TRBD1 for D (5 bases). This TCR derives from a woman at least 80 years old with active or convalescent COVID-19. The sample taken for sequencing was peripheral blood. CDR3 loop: CASSWSGLKKGTEAFF. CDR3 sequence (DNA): TGTGCCAGCAGCTGGTCAGGGCTGAAGAAAGGCACTGAAGCTTTCTTT.